This TCR beta chain is drawn from a study of radiotherapy plus CTLA-4 blockade in lung cancer. Looking at the study overall: Across the patients, objective responses occurred in approximately 20%, and disease control in over 25%.

Data came from immunoSEQ multiplex PCR; TCRdb stores just in-frame clones and leaves some out. Of tens of thousands of clones in the sample, roughly three quarters were seen once. Ipilimumab CTLA-4 blockade and focal radiation were given to patients with chemo-refractory metastatic non-small-cell lung cancer. V was shortened by 4 bases and J by 6 bases, with 12 bases between the two germline ends. The CDR3 has 13 residues. CDR1 and CDR2 (germline): MNHNY, SVGAGI (reference sequence). This clone was observed a few times. The genes are TRBV6-6 and TRBJ1-1; D uncertain. This receptor was obtained from a human donor with non-small cell lung cancer who had stable disease on radiotherapy plus ipilimumab. The sequencing used peripheral blood, collected from a patient treated with radiotherapy plus ipilimumab. The CDR3 here is CASSFQMRSEAFF. CDR3 sequence (DNA): TGTGCCAGCAGTTTCCAAATGAGGTCTGAAGCTTTCTTT.